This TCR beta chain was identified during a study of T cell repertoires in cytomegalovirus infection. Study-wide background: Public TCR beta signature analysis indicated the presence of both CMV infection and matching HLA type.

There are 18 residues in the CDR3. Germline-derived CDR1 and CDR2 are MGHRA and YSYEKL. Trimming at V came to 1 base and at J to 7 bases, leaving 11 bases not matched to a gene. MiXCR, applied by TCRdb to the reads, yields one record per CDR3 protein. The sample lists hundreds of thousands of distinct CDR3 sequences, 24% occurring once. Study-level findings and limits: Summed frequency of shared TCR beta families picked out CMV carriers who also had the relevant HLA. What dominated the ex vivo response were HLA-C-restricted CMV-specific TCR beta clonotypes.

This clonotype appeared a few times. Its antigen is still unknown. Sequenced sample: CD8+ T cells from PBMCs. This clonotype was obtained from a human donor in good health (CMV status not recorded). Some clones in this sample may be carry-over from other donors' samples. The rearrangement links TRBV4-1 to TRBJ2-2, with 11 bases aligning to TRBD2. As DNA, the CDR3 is TGCGCCAGCAGCCAAGGGGGTAGCGGGGGGGCCATTGTCGGGGAGCTGTTTTTT. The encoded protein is CASSQGGSGGAIVGELFF.